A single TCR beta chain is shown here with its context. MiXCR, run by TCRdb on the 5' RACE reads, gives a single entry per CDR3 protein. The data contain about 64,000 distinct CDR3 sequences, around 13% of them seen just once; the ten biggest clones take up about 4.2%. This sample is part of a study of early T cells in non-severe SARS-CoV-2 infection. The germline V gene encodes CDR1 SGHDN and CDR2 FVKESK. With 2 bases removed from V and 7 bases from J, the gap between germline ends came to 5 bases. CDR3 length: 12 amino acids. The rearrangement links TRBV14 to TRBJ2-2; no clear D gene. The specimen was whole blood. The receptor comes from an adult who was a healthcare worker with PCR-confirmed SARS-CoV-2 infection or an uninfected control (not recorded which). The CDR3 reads CASSQRSGELFF. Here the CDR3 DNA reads TGTGCCAGCAGCCAACGGAGCGGGGAGCTGTTTTTT.